This entry concerns a single T cell receptor (beta chain). The germline V gene has CDR1 LNHNV and CDR2 YYDKDF (reference sequence). This CDR3 comprises 14 residues. V lost 1 base and J lost 0, with 6 bases in between. This record belongs to a study of blood T cell repertoires in COVID-19. Turning to the study itself: PBMCs, B-cell-depleted T cells, or T cells were the source of the cDNA or gDNA that made up the material.

Original analysis: The assay estimated nucleated cells by amplifying reference gene primers. Produced via immunoSEQ multiplex PCR; TCRdb's table is partial and in-frame only. That table is the source of V, J and clone size, and D and trimming were worked out from the DNA. The sample carries over 200,000 clones, 89% recorded once. J is TRBJ1-1 and V is TRBV15; no clear D. The sequence was obtained from a woman in her forties with acute or convalescent COVID-19. Sequencing was performed on peripheral blood. The CDR3 region has the DNA TGTGCCACCAGCAGAGGGAGCCTGAACACTGAAGCTTTCTTT. Its translation is CATSRGSLNTEAFF.